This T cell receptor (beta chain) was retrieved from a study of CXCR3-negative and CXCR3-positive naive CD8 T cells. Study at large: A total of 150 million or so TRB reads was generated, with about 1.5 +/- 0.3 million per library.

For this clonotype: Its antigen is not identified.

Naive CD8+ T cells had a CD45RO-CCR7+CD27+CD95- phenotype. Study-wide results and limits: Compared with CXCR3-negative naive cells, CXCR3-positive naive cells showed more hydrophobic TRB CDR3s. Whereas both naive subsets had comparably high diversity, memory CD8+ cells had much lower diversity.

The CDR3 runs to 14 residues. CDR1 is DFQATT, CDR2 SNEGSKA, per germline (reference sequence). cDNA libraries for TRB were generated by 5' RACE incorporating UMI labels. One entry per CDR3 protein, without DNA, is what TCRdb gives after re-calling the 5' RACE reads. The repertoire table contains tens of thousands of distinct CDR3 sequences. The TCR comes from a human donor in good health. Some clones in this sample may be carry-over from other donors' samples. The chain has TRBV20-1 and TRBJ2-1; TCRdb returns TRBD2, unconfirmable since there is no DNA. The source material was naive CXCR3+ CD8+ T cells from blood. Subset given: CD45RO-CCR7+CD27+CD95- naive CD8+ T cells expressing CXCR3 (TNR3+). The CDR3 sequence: CSAKTSGVYNEQFF.